These 8 T cell receptor beta chains were all obtained from the same sample, sequenced in a study of blood T cell repertoires in COVID-19. Measured with immunoSEQ multiplex PCR; TCRdb has only the in-frame clones, and not every one. The sample includes about 50,000 clones, around nine tenths of them seen just once. What was sequenced was peripheral blood. Receptors originate from an elderly woman with acute or convalescent COVID-19.

The J gene is TRBJ2-2, the V gene TRBV18; D is uncertain. V was pared by 5 bases and J by 4 bases, with 14 bases between. The CDR3 contains 15 residues. Germline-derived CDR1 and CDR2 are KGHSH and LQKENI. The CDR3 DNA follows: TGTGCCAGCTCAATAACAGAAGTTTTCACCGGGGAGCTGTTTTTT. Residues: CASSITEVFTGELFF. Combining the CDR3 with reference TRBV18 and TRBJ2-2 gives the whole variable domain NAGVMQNPRHLVRRRGQEARLRCSPMKGHSHVYWYRQLPEEGLKFMVYLQKENIIDESGMPKERFSAEFPKEGPSILRIQQVVRGDSAAYFCASSITEVFTGELFFGEGSRLTVL.

The chain couples TRBV4-3 to TRBJ1-5; a weak D match, TRBD1 (5 bases). The CDR3 loop spans 13 amino acids. Trimming cost V 0 bases and J 6 bases, with 6 bases left between them. Germline V CDR1 and CDR2: LGHNA, YSLEER. The CDR3 spells CASSQDQGQPQHF. The DNA of the CDR3 is TGCGCCAGCAGCCAAGATCAGGGTCAGCCCCAGCATTTT.

The chain combines TRBV10-3 with TRBJ1-1; D ambiguous. Trimming pared 3 bases from V and 1 base from J, leaving 9 bases between. Germline CDR1 reads ENHRY; CDR2 reads SYGVKD. CDR3 size: 14 residues. CDR3 sequence (DNA): TGTGCCATCAGTGACCCCGGTTGGAACACTGAAGCTTTCTTT. It yields the protein CAISDPGWNTEAFF.

This clone was recorded a few times. V is TRBV7-3 and J is TRBJ2-7, with D possibly TRBD2 on 5 matching bases. With 2 bases removed from V and 3 bases from J, the gap between germline ends came to 14 bases. Germline V gene sequence: CDR1 SGHTA, CDR2 FQGTGA. The CDR3 is 15 amino acids. CDR3 in amino acids: CASSLVAGESYEQYF. In DNA, the CDR3 is TGTGCCAGCAGCTTAGTTGCGGGCGAAAGCTACGAGCAGTACTTC. The full variable domain, completed using reference TRBV7-3 and TRBJ2-7, is GAGVSQTPSNKVTEKGKYVELRCDPISGHTALYWYRQSLGQGPEFLIYFQGTGAADDSGLPNDRFFAVRPEGSVSTLKIQRTERGDSAVYLCASSLVAGESYEQYFGPGTRLTVT.

V is TRBV24-1 and J is TRBJ1-4; possibly TRBD1 for D (5 bases). V shed 5 bases and J shed 6 bases, with 12 bases lying between them. The CDR3 totals 14 residues. Per the germline V gene, CDR1 is KGHDR and CDR2 is SFDVKD. CDR3 region: CATSGWGDDEKLFF. The CDR3 region has the DNA TGTGCCACCAGTGGATGGGGGGATGATGAAAAACTGTTTTTT.

V usage is TRBV6-5 and J usage is TRBJ1-5, with a tentative D call TRBD1 (6 bases). CDR1 is MNHEY and CDR2 is SVGAGI in the germline V gene. Trimming took 0 bases from V and 7 from J, leaving 13 bases between them. The CDR3 has 15 residues. CDR3 bases: TGTGCCAGCAGTTACTCGGGGGCAGGGCGACAGCCCCAGCATTTT. Protein: CASSYSGAGRQPQHF.

The chain carries TRBV5-1 and TRBJ2-3; 10 bases fit TRBD2. This CDR3 contains 16 residues. Germline assignment: CDR1 SGHRS and CDR2 YFSETQ. Germline trimming cut 2 bases from V and 6 bases from J; bases unmatched to any gene: 9. Written as DNA, the CDR3 is TGCGCCAGCAGCTTCTCTAGCGGGAGATATGCCGATACGCAGTATTTT. Its translation: CASSFSSGRYADTQYF.

The chain recombines TRBV3-1 (or the pseudogene TRBV3-2) with TRBJ1-6, with no clear D. Germline values: CDR1 LGHDT, CDR2 YNNKEL (reference sequence). Trimming took off 1 base at V and 10 bases at J, with 14 bases between the two ends. This CDR3 is built from 15 residues. CDR3 in DNA: TGTGCCAGCAGCCAAGTTGAGGGAGGATACTCACCCCTCCACTTT. The encoded protein is CASSQVEGGYSPLHF.